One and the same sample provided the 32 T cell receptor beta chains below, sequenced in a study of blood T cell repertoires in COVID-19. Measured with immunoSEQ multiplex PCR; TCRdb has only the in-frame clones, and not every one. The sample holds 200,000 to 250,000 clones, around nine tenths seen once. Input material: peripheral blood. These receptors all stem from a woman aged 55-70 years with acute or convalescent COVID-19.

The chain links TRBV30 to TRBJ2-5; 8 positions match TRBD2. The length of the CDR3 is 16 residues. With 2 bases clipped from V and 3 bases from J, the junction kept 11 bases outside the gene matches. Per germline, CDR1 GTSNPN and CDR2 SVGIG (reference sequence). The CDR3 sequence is CAWSLGLAGGEETQYF. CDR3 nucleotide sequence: TGTGCCTGGAGTCTTGGACTAGCAGGAGGGGAAGAGACCCAGTACTTC.

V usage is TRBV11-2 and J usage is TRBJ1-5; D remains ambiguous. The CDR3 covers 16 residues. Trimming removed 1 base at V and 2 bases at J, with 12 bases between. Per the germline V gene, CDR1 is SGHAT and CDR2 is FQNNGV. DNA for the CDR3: TGTGCCAGCAGCTTAGTTACGGGATCGGGCAATCAGCCCCAGCATTTT. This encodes CASSLVTGSGNQPQHF.

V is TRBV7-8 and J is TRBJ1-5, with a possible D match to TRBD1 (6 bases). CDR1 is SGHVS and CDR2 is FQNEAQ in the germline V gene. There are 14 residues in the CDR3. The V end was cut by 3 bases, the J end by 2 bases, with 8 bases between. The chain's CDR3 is CASSFSGGNQPQHF. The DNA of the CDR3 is TGTGCCAGCAGCTTCTCAGGGGGCAATCAGCCCCAGCATTTT.

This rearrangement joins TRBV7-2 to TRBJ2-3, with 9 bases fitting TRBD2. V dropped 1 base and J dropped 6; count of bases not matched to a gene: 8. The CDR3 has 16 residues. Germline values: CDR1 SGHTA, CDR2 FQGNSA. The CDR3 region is CASSLGWLAGSDTQYF. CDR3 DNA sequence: TGTGCCAGCAGCTTAGGGTGGCTAGCGGGATCGGATACGCAGTATTTT.

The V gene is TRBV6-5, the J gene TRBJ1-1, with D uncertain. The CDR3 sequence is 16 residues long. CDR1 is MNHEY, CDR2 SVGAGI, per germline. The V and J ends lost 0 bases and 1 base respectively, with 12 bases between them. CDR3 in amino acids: CASSYSRHGSNTEAFF. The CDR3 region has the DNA TGTGCCAGCAGTTACTCGCGACACGGATCGAACACTGAAGCTTTCTTT.

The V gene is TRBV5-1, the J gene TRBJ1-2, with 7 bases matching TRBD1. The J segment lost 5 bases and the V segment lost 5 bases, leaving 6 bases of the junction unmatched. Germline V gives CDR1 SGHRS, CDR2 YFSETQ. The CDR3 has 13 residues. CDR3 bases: TGCGCCAGCAGACGGGACAGCAGTTATGGCTACACCTTC. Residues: CASRRDSSYGYTF.

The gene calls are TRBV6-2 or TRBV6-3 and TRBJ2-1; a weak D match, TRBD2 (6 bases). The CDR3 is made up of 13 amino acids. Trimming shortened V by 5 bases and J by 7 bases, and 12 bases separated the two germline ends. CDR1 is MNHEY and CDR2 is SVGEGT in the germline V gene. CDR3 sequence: CASSPLARNEQFF. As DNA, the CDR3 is TGTGCCAGCAGTCCCCTAGCGAGGAATGAGCAGTTCTTC.

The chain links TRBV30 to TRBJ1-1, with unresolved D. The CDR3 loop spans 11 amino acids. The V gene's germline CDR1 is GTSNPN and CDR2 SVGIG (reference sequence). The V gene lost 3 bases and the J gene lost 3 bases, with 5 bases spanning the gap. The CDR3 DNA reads TGTGCCTGGAGCCCCTACACTGAAGCTTTCTTT. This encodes CAWSPYTEAFF.

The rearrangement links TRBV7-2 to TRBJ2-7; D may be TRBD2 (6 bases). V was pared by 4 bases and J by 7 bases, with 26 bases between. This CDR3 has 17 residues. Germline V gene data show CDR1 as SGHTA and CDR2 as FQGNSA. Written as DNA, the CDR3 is TGTGCCAGCAGCTCGGATATGGGGCGGGTGAGCGGAGGGGAGCAGTACTTC. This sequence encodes CASSSDMGRVSGGEQYF.

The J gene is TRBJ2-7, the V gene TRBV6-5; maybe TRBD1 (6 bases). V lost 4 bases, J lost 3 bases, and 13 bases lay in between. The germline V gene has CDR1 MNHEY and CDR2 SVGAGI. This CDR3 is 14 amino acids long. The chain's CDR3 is CASSLETGHYEQYF. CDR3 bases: TGTGCCAGCAGTTTGGAGACAGGACACTACGAGCAGTACTTC.

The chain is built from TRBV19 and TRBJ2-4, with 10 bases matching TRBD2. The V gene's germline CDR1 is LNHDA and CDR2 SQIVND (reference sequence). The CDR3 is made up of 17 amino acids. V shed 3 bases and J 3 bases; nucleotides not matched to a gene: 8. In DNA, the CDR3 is TGTGCCAGTAGTATTATCGGACTAGCGGACCTCAAAAACATTCAGTACTTC. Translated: CASSIIGLADLKNIQYF. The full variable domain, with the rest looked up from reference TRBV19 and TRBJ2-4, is DGGITQSPKYLFRKEGQNVTLSCEQNLNHDAMYWYRQDPGQGLRLIYYSQIVNDFQKGDIAEGYSVSREKKESFPLTVTSAQKNPTAFYLCASSIIGLADLKNIQYFGAGTRLSVL.

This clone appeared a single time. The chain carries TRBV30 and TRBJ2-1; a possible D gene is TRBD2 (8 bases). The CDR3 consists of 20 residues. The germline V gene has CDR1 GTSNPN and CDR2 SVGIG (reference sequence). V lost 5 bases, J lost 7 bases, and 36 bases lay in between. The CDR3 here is CAWRPFRQGITGGPGNEQFF. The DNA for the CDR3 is TGTGCCTGGCGACCCTTTCGACAGGGCATCACGGGAGGGCCCGGGAATGAGCAGTTCTTC.

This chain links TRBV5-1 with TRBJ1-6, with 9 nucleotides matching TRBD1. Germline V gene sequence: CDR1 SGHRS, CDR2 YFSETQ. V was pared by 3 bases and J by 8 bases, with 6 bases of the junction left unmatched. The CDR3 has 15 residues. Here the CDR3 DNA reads TGCGCCAGCAGCTCGGGGGGACAGGGTGATTCACCCCTCCACTTT. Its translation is CASSSGGQGDSPLHF.

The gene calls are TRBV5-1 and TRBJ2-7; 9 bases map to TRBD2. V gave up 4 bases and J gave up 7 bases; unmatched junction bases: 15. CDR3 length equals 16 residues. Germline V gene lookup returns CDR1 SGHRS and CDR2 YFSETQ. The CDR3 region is CASSQASGGGAQEQYF. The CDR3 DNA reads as TGCGCCAGCAGCCAGGCCTCGGGCGGGGGGGCCCAGGAGCAGTACTTC.

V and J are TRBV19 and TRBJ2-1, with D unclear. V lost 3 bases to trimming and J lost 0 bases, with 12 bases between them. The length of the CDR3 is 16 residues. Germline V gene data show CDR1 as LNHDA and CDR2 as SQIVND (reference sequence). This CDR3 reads CASSIRATSSYNEQFF. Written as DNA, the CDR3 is TGTGCCAGTAGTATCCGCGCGACAAGCTCCTACAATGAGCAGTTCTTC.

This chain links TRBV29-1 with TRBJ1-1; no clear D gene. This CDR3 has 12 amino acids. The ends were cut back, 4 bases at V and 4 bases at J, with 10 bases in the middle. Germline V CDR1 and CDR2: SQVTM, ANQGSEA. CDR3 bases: TGCAGCGTTGGGCGGGTGGGCACTGAAGCTTTCTTT. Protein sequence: CSVGRVGTEAFF.

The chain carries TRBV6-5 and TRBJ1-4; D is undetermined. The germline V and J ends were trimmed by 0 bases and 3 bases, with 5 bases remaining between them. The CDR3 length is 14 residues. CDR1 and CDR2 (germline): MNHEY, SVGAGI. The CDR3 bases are TGTGCCAGCAGTTACTCTGGAGCTAATGAAAAACTGTTTTTT. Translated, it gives CASSYSGANEKLFF.

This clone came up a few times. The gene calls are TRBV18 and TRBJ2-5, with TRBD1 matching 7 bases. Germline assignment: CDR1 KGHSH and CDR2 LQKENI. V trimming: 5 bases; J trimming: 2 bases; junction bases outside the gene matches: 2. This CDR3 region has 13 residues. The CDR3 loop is CASSSGQQETQYF. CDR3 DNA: TGTGCCAGCTCATCGGGACAGCAAGAGACCCAGTACTTC.

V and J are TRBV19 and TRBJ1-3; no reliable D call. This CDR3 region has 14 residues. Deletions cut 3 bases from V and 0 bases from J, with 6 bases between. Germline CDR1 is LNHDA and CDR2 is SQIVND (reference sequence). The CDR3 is CASSMYGSGNTIYF. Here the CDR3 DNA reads TGTGCCAGTAGTATGTACGGCTCTGGAAACACCATATATTTT.

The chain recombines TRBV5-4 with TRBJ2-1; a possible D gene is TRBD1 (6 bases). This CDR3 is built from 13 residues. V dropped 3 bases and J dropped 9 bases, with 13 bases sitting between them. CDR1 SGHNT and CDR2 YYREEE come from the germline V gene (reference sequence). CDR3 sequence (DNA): TGTGCCAGCAGCTCTACAGGGCAGGCTGAGCAGTTCTTC. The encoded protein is CASSSTGQAEQFF.

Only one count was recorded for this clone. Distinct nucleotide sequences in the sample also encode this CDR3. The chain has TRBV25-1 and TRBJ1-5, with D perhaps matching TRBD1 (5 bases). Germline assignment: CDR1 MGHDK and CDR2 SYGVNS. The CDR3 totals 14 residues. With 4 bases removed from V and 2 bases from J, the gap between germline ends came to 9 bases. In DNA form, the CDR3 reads TGTGCCAGCAGTGGGACGGGGGGCAATCAGCCCCAGCATTTT. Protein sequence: CASSGTGGNQPQHF.

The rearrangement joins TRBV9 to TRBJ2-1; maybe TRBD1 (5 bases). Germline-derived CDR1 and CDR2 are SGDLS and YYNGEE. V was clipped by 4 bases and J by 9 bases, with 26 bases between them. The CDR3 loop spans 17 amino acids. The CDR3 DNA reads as TGTGCCAGCAGCACAACCCCTCGACAGTCAGATAACACTGAGCAGTTCTTC. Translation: CASSTTPRQSDNTEQFF.

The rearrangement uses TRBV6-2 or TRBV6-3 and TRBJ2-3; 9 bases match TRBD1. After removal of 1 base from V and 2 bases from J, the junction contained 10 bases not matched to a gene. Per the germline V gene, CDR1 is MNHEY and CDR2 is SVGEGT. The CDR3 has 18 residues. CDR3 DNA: TGTGCCAGCAGTTACTGGTACCCGGGACAGGGAAACACAGATACGCAGTATTTT. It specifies CASSYWYPGQGNTDTQYF.

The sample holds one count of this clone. In DNA, the CDR3 is TGCGCCAGCAGCTCTACAAAAGAAGCGGAACCGAACACCGGGGAGCTGTTTTTT. Translated: CASSSTKEAEPNTGELFF. The chain employs TRBV5-1 and TRBJ2-2; D might be TRBD2 (5 bases). Trimming pared 3 bases from V and 0 bases from J, leaving 18 bases between. This CDR3 comprises 18 residues. Germline CDR1 is SGHRS and CDR2 is YFSETQ.

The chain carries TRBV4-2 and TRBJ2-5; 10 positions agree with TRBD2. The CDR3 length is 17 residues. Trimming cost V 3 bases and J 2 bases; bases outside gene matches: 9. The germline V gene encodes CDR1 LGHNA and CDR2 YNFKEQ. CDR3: CASSQDSSGRTQETQYF. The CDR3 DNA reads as TGTGCCAGCAGCCAGGACTCTAGCGGGAGAACTCAAGAGACCCAGTACTTC.

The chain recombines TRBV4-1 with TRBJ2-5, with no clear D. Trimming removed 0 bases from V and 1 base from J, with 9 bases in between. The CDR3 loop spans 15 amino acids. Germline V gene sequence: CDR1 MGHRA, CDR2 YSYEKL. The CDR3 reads CASSQDLQIQETQYF. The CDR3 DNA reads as TGCGCCAGCAGCCAAGATCTGCAGATCCAAGAGACCCAGTACTTC.

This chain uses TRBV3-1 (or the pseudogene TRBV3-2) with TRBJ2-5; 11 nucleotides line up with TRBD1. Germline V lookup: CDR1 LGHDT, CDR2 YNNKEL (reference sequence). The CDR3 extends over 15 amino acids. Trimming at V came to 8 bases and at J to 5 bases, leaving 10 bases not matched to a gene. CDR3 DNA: TGTGCCAGCGCACTTCGGACAGGGGGCCTGGAGACCCAGTACTTC. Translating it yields CASALRTGGLETQYF.

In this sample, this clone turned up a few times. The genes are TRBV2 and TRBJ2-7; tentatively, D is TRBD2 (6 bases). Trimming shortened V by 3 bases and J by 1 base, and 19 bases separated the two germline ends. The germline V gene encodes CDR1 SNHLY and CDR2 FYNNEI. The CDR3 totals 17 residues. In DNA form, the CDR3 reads TGTGCCAGCAGTGACGATATAAAAGGGAGGAGATCCTACGAGCAGTACTTC. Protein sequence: CASSDDIKGRRSYEQYF.

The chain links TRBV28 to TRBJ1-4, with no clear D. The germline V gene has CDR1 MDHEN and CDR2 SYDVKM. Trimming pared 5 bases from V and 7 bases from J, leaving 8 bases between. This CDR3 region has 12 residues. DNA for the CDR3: TGTGCCAGCAGTAGGGAGGCTGAAAAACTGTTTTTT. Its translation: CASSREAEKLFF.

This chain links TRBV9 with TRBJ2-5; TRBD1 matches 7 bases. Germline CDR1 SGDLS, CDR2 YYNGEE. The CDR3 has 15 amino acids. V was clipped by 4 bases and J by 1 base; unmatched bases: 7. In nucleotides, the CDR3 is TGTGCCAGCAGCCCCGGGACAGACTCCCAAGAGACCCAGTACTTC. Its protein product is CASSPGTDSQETQYF.

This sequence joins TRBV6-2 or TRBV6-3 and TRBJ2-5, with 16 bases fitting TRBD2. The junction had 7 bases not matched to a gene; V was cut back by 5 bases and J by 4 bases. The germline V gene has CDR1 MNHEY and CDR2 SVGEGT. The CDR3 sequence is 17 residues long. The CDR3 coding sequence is TGTGCCAGCAGTCCGGGACTAGCGGGAGGGCCGCGAGAGACCCAGTACTTC. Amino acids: CASSPGLAGGPRETQYF.

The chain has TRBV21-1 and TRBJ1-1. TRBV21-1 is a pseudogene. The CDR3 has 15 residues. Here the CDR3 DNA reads TGTGCCAGCACCAGGACGGGGTACATGAACACTGAAGCTTTCTTT. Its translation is CASTRTGYMNTEAFF.